These 22 T cell receptor beta chains came from one sample sequenced in a study of T cell responses to AZD1222 COVID-19 vaccine. Data came from immunoSEQ multiplex PCR; TCRdb stores just in-frame clones and leaves some out. The repertoire includes roughly 110,000 clones, roughly nine tenths of them detected once, and about 5% sits in the top ten. The sequences come from peripheral blood, collected 28 days after the second AZD1222 dose. All receptors derive from an adult who received the AZD1222 COVID-19 vaccine.

CDR3 coding DNA: TGTGCCAGCAGTTACTCGACCTTGGCGAACACCATATATTTT. Protein product: CASSYSTLANTIYF. This chain links TRBV6-5 with TRBJ1-3; no firm D call. This CDR3 comprises 14 residues. Germline lookup yields CDR1 MNHEY and CDR2 SVGAGI. With 0 bases removed from V and 7 bases from J, the gap between germline ends came to 10 bases.

The chain joins TRBV6-2 or TRBV6-3 to TRBJ2-7; perhaps TRBD2 as D (6 bases). CDR3 length equals 16 residues. Trimming pared 6 bases from V and 0 bases from J, leaving 18 bases between. Germline assignment: CDR1 MNHEY and CDR2 SVGEGT. CDR3 coding DNA: TGTGCCAGCAGCCGAATGGAGGGGTCGAACTCCTACGAGCAGTACTTC. Translating it yields CASSRMEGSNSYEQYF.

This rearrangement joins TRBV5-1 to TRBJ1-2; TRBD1 matches 10 bases. The CDR3 consists of 15 residues. Germline CDR1 and CDR2: SGHRS and YFSETQ. Trimming cost V 4 bases and J 4 bases; bases outside gene matches: 7. The CDR3 reads CASSEMTGGTYGYTF. The CDR3 nucleotides are TGCGCCAGCAGCGAAATGACAGGGGGCACCTATGGCTACACCTTC.

This rearrangement joins TRBV29-1 to TRBJ2-5, with D perhaps matching TRBD2 (6 bases). Per the germline V gene, CDR1 is SQVTM and CDR2 is ANQGSEA. This CDR3 region has 12 residues. V lost 6 bases to trimming and J lost 4 bases, with 12 bases between them. CDR3 residues: CSVVPGLETQYF. As DNA, the CDR3 is TGCAGCGTAGTACCGGGACTAGAGACCCAGTACTTC.

The chain links TRBV7-3 to TRBJ1-1; the match to TRBD1 covers 9 bases. CDR1 is SGHTA, CDR2 FQGTGA, per germline. This CDR3 has 13 residues. Germline trimming cut 5 bases from V and 6 bases from J; bases unmatched to any gene: 4. The CDR3 protein is CASSVDRGSEAFF. The CDR3 region has the DNA TGTGCCAGCAGCGTGGACAGGGGTTCTGAAGCTTTCTTT.

The chain joins TRBV7-2 to TRBJ1-2; 10 bases line up with TRBD1. Germline CDR1 reads SGHTA; CDR2 reads FQGNSA. V lost 3 bases to trimming and J lost 3 bases; unmatched junction nucleotides: 4. The CDR3 extends over 15 amino acids. CDR3 DNA sequence: TGTGCCAGCAGCTTCTCGGGACAGGGGCACTATGGCTACACCTTC. Its translation: CASSFSGQGHYGYTF.

This clone was observed once. This sequence joins TRBV9 and TRBJ2-1, with TRBD2 matching over 9 bases. The CDR3 totals 16 residues. V was clipped by 3 bases and J by 0 bases; unmatched bases: 4. CDR1 is SGDLS and CDR2 is YYNGEE in the germline V gene. CDR3 nucleotide sequence: TGTGCCAGCAGCGCGGTAGCGGGGGACTCCTACAATGAGCAGTTCTTC. Its translation is CASSAVAGDSYNEQFF.

V gene TRBV6-5 combines with J gene TRBJ1-5, with unresolved D. CDR1 MNHEY and CDR2 SVGAGI come from the germline V gene. Trimming removed 6 bases at V and 0 bases at J, with 6 bases between. The CDR3 extends over 13 amino acids. For the CDR3, the DNA is TGTGCCAGCAGCTACACTAGCAATCAGCCCCAGCATTTT. It translates to CASSYTSNQPQHF.

CDR3 amino acids: CASNPRRLSNIGSNQPQHF. CDR3 sequence (DNA): TGTGCCAGCAACCCTAGAAGGTTATCGAACATAGGTAGCAATCAGCCCCAGCATTTT. The chain recombines TRBV28 with TRBJ1-5; D uncertain. Trimming took 7 bases from V and 0 from J, leaving 25 bases between them. There are 19 residues in the CDR3. Germline values: CDR1 MDHEN, CDR2 SYDVKM.

The chain links TRBV29-1 to TRBJ1-1, with D unresolved. The CDR3 totals 12 residues. V lost 6 bases and J lost 2, with 10 bases in between. The germline gives CDR1 SQVTM, CDR2 ANQGSEA. The CDR3: CSVAPDNTEAFF. DNA of the CDR3: TGCAGCGTGGCCCCGGACAACACTGAAGCTTTCTTT.

V is TRBV28 and J is TRBJ1-1; D call uncertain. There are 14 residues in the CDR3. Trimming took 5 bases from V and 6 from J, leaving 16 bases between them. CDR1 and CDR2 (germline): MDHEN, SYDVKM. Here the CDR3 reads CASSRRVLQAEAFF. The CDR3, as DNA: TGTGCCAGCAGTCGTCGGGTGTTGCAAGCTGAAGCTTTCTTT. Complete variable domain (other parts from reference TRBV28 and TRBJ1-1): DVKVTQSSRYLVKRTGEKVFLECVQDMDHENMFWYRQDPGLGLRLIYFSYDVKMKEKGDIPEGYSVSREKKERFSLILESASTNQTSMYLCASSRRVLQAEAFFGQGTRLTVV.

J is TRBJ2-7 and V is TRBV29-1; TRBD1 agrees at 7 bases. The CDR3 is made up of 14 amino acids. V dropped 4 bases and J dropped 2; count of bases not matched to a gene: 8. Germline values: CDR1 SQVTM, CDR2 ANQGSEA. The CDR3 loop reads CSVGEGDSPYEQYF. The CDR3 bases are TGCAGCGTTGGGGAAGGGGACAGCCCCTACGAGCAGTACTTC.

This clone was counted between two and nine times. The V gene is TRBV2, the J gene TRBJ1-1, with a possible D match to TRBD1 (5 bases). Germline lookup yields CDR1 SNHLY and CDR2 FYNNEI. This CDR3 is 13 amino acids long. The V and J ends lost 0 bases and 6 bases respectively, with 8 bases between them. The chain's CDR3 is CASSEALGAEAFF. For the CDR3, the DNA is TGTGCCAGCAGTGAAGCGCTAGGGGCTGAAGCTTTCTTT.

This rearrangement joins TRBV5-1 to TRBJ2-7; 9 bases are shared with TRBD1. The CDR3 has 13 residues. V was pared by 3 bases and J by 5 bases, with 3 bases of the junction left unmatched. Per germline, CDR1 SGHRS and CDR2 YFSETQ. CDR3: CASSSGQGDEQYF. The CDR3 bases are TGCGCCAGCAGCTCGGGACAGGGCGACGAGCAGTACTTC.

V gene TRBV2 combines with J gene TRBJ2-5; D remains unclear. CDR1 SNHLY and CDR2 FYNNEI come from the germline V gene. Trimming removed 6 bases at V and 5 bases at J, with 16 bases between. This CDR3 has 14 amino acids. CDR3 sequence: CASRALGNRETQYF. The CDR3 nucleotides read TGTGCCAGCAGGGCCCTAGGGAATAGGGAGACCCAGTACTTC.

The sample holds a few counts of this clone. The rearrangement uses TRBV6-5 and TRBJ1-2; D gene unclear. Trimming cost V 4 bases and J 2 bases, with 14 bases left between them. The CDR3 sequence is 15 residues long. Germline V gene data show CDR1 as MNHEY and CDR2 as SVGAGI. The CDR3 loop reads CASSSSDGENYGYTF. In DNA form, the CDR3 reads TGTGCCAGCAGTTCCTCCGACGGGGAGAACTATGGCTACACCTTC.

This rearrangement joins TRBV5-5 to TRBJ1-2; possibly TRBD1 for D (6 bases). V lost 4 bases to trimming and J lost 4 bases, with 17 bases between them. The germline CDR1 and CDR2 sequences are SGHKS and YYEKEE (reference sequence). CDR3 size: 15 residues. The CDR3 is CASSHGGARPYGYTF. Written as DNA, the CDR3 is TGTGCCAGCAGCCACGGGGGGGCCCGGCCCTATGGCTACACCTTC.

There are a few counts of this clone. The V call is TRBV13, the J call TRBJ2-2, with D perhaps TRBD1 or TRBD2 (6 bases each). The V gene's germline CDR1 is PRHDT and CDR2 FYEKMQ (reference sequence). The CDR3 extends over 19 amino acids. V lost 4 bases and J 6 bases, leaving 27 bases between the germline ends. The CDR3 sequence is CASSSARRGPELGPGELFF. Written as DNA, the CDR3 is TGTGCCAGCAGCTCAGCACGACGGGGGCCTGAACTGGGCCCCGGGGAGCTGTTTTTT.

CDR3 in DNA: TGTGCCAGCAGTTACTCTGGAGAGACAGGGGGCAAAGCTTTCTTT. Its protein is CASSYSGETGGKAFF. The rearrangement uses TRBV6-5 and TRBJ1-1; 10 nucleotides match TRBD1. Unmatched junction bases numbered 7, after V lost 0 bases and J lost 9 bases. The CDR3 length is 15 residues. CDR1 and CDR2 from the germline V gene are MNHEY and SVGAGI.

The genes are TRBV7-2 and TRBJ1-5; possibly TRBD1 for D (5 bases). Per germline, CDR1 SGHTA and CDR2 FQGNSA. V lost 4 bases, J lost 0 bases, and 13 bases lay in between. The CDR3 runs 16 residues. The CDR3 DNA reads as TGTGCCAGCAGCTCCCAGGGCTTCGGTAGCAATCAGCCCCAGCATTTT. This codes for CASSSQGFGSNQPQHF.

The chain links TRBV6-1 to TRBJ1-4; maybe TRBD1 (6 bases). This CDR3 is built from 19 residues. V lost 0 bases to trimming and J lost 0 bases, with 17 bases between them. Per germline, CDR1 MNHNS and CDR2 SASEGT. The CDR3 bases are TGTGCCAGCAGTGAAGCGGGACTCGACAGGCCTGCAACTAATGAAAAACTGTTTTTT. The encoded protein is CASSEAGLDRPATNEKLFF.

The chain links TRBV4-1 to TRBJ1-1; no clear D gene. V was trimmed by 4 bases and J by 4 bases, leaving 16 bases between them. The CDR3 extends over 15 amino acids. CDR1 and CDR2 from the germline V gene are MGHRA and YSYEKL. The CDR3 coding sequence is TGCGCCAGCAGCCGATATAGAGAGGGCAGCACTGAAGCTTTCTTT. Translated: CASSRYREGSTEAFF.